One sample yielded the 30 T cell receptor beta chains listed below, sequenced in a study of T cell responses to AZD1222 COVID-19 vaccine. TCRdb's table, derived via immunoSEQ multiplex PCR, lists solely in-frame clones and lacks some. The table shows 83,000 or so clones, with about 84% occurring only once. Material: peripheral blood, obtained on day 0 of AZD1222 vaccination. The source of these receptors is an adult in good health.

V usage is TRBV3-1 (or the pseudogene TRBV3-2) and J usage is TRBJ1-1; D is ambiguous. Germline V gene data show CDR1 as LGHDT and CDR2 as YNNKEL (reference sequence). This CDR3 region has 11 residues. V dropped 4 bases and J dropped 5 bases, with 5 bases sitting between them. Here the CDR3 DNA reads TGTGCCAGCAGCCGCGGGACTGAAGCTTTCTTT. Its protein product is CASSRGTEAFF.

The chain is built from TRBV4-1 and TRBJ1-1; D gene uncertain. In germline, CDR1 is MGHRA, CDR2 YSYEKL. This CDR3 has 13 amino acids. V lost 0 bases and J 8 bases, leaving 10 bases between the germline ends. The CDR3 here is CASSQDWEVEAFF. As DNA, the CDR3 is TGCGCCAGCAGCCAAGATTGGGAGGTCGAAGCTTTCTTT.

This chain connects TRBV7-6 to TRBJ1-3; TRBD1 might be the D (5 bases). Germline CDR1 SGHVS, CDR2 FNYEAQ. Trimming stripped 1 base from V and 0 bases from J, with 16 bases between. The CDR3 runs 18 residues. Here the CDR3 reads CASSLGPGGISSGNTIYF. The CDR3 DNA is TGTGCCAGCAGCTTAGGGCCGGGGGGGATTAGCTCTGGAAACACCATATATTTT. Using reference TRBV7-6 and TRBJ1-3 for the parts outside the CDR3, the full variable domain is GAGVSQSPRYKVTKRGQDVALRCDPISGHVSLYWYRQALGQGPEFLTYFNYEAQQDKSGLPNDRFSAERPEGSISTLTIQRTEQRDSAMYRCASSLGPGGISSGNTIYFGEGSWLTVV.

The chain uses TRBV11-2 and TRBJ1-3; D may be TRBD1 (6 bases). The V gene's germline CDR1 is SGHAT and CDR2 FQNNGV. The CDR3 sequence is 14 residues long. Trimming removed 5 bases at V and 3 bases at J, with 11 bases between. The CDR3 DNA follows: TGTGCCAGCAGCGACAGGAGAGGTGGAAACACCATATATTTT. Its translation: CASSDRRGGNTIYF.

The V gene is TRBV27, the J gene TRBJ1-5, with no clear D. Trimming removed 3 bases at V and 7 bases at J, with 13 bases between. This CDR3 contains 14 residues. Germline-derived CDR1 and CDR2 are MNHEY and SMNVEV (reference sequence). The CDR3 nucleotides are TGTGCCAGCAGTTTCCTCGGCCTGGGCCAGCCCCAGCATTTT. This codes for CASSFLGLGQPQHF.

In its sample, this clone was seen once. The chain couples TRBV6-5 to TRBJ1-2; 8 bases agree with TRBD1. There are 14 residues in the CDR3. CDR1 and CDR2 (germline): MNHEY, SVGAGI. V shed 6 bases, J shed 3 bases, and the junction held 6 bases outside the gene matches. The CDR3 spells CASSRQGLDYGYTF. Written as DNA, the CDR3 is TGTGCCAGCAGCAGACAGGGGTTGGACTATGGCTACACCTTC.

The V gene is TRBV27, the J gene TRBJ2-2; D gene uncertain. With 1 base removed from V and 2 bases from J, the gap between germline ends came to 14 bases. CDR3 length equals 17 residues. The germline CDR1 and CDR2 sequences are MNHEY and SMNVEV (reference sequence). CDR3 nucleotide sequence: TGTGCCAGCAGTTTATTGGGAACCGGGCCCAACACCGGGGAGCTGTTTTTT. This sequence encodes CASSLLGTGPNTGELFF.

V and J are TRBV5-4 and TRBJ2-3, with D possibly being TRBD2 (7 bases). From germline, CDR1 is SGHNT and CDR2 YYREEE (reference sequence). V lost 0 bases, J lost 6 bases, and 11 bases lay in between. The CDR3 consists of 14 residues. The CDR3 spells CASSLEGGGDTQYF. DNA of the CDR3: TGTGCCAGCAGCTTGGAGGGAGGGGGGGATACGCAGTATTTT.

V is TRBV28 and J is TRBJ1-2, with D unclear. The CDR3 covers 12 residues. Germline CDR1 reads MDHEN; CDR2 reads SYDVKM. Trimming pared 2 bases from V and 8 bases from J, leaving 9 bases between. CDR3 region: CASSLTRVGYTF. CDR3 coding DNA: TGTGCCAGCAGTTTAACCCGTGTCGGCTACACCTTC.

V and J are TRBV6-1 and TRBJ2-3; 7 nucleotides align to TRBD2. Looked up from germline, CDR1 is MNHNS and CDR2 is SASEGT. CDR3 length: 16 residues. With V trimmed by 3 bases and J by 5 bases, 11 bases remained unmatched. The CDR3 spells CASSDLAVGGGDTQYF. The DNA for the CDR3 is TGTGCCAGCAGTGACCTAGCGGTCGGGGGAGGAGATACGCAGTATTTT.

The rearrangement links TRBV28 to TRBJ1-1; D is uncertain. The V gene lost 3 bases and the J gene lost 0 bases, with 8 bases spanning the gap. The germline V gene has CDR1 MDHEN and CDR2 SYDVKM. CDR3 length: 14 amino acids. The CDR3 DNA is TGTGCCAGCAGTTTTCGATGGATGAACACTGAAGCTTTCTTT. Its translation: CASSFRWMNTEAFF. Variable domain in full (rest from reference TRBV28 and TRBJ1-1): DVKVTQSSRYLVKRTGEKVFLECVQDMDHENMFWYRQDPGLGLRLIYFSYDVKMKEKGDIPEGYSVSREKKERFSLILESASTNQTSMYLCASSFRWMNTEAFFGQGTRLTVV.

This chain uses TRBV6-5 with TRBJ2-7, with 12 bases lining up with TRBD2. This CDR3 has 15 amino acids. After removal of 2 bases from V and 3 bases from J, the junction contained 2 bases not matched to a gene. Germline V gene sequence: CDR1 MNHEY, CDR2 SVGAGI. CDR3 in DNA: TGTGCCAGCAGTTACCCTAGCGGGAGGGACTACGAGCAGTACTTC. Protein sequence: CASSYPSGRDYEQYF.

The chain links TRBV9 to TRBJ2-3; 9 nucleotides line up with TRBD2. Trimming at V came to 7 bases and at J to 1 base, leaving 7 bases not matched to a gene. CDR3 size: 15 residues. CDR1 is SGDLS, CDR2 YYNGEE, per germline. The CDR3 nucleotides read TGTGCCAGCGGAACGACTAGCGGCCGCACAGATACGCAGTATTTT. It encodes CASGTTSGRTDTQYF.

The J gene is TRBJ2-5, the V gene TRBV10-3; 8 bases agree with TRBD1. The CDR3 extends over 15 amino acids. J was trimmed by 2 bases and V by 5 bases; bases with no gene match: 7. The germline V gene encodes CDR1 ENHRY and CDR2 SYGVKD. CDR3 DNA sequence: TGTGCCATCAGTCCTAGAGGGACAGGTCAAGAGACCCAGTACTTC. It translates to CAISPRGTGQETQYF.

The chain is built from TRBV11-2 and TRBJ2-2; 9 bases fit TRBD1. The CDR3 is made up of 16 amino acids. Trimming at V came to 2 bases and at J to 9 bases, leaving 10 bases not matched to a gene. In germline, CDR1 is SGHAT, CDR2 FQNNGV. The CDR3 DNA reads TGTGCCAGCAGCTTACATGGGACAGGGATTCGCCGGGAGCTGTTTTTT. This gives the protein CASSLHGTGIRRELFF.

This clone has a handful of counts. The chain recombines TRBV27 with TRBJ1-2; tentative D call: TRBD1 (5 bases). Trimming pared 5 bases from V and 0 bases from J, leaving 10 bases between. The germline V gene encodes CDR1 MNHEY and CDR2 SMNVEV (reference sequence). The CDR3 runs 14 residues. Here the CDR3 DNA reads TGTGCCAGCAGTCCCGGGGGGGCTAACTATGGCTACACCTTC. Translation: CASSPGGANYGYTF.

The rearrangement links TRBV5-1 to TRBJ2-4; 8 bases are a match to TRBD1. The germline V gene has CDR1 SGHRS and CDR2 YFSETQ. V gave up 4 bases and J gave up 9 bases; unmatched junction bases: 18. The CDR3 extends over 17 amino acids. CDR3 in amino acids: CASSRETGAARGTIQYF. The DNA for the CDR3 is TGCGCCAGCAGCCGGGAGACAGGGGCCGCCAGGGGTACCATTCAGTACTTC. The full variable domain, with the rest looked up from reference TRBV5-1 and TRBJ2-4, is KAGVTQTPRYLIKTRGQQVTLSCSPISGHRSVSWYQQTPGQGLQFLFEYFSETQRNKGNFPGRFSGRQFSNSRSEMNVSTLELGDSALYLCASSRETGAARGTIQYFGAGTRLSVL.

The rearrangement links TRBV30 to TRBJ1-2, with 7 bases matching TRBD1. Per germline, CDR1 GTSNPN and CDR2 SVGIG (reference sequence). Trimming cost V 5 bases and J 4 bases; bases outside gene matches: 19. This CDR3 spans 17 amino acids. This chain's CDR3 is CAWFQPPGQLITYGYTF. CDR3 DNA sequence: TGTGCCTGGTTTCAACCCCCGGGACAGCTAATTACCTATGGCTACACCTTC.

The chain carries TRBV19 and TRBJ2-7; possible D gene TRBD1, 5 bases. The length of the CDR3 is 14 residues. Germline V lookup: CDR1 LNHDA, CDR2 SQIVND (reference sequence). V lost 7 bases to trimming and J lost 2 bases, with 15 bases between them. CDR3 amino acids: CASKQGLGPYEQYF. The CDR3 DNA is TGTGCCAGTAAGCAGGGTCTTGGACCCTACGAGCAGTACTTC.

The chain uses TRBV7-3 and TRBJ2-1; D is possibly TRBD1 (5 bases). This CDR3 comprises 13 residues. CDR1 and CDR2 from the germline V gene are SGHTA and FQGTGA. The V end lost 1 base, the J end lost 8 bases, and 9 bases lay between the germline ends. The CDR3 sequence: CASSLRFRDEQFF. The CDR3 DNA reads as TGTGCCAGCAGCTTAAGGTTCAGGGATGAGCAGTTCTTC.

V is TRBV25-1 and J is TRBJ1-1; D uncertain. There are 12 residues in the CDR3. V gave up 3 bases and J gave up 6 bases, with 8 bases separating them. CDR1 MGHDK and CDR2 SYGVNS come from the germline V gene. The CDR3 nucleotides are TGTGCCAGCAGTGACAGATGGCCTGAAGCTTTCTTT. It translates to CASSDRWPEAFF.

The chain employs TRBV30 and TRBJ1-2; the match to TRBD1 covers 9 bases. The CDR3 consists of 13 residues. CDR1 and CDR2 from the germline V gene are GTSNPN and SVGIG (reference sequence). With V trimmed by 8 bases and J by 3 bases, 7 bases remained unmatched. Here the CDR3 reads CARLRDRDYGYTF. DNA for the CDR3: TGTGCCCGCCTCCGGGACAGGGACTATGGCTACACCTTC.

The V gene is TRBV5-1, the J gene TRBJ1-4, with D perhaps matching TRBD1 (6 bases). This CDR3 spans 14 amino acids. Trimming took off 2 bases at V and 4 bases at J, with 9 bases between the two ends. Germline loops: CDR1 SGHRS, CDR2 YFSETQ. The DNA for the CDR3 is TGCGCCAGCAGCTTACAGGGTAATAATGAAAAACTGTTTTTT. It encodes CASSLQGNNEKLFF.

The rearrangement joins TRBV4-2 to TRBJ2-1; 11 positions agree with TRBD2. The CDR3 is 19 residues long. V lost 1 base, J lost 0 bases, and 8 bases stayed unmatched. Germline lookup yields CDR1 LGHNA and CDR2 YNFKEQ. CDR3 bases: TGTGCCAGCAGCCAAGCCTCCGGGACTAGCGGTAGCTCCTACAATGAGCAGTTCTTC. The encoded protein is CASSQASGTSGSSYNEQFF.

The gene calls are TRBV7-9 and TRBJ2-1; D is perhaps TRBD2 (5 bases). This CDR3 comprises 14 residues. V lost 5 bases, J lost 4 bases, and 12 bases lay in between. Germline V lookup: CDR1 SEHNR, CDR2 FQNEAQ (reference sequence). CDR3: CASSPGLRYNEQFF. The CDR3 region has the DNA TGTGCCAGCAGCCCGGGGTTGAGGTACAATGAGCAGTTCTTC.

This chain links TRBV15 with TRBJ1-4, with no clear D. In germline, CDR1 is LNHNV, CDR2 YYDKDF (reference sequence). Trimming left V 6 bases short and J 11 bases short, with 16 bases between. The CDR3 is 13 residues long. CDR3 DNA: TGTGCCACCAGTCTTGTGGCCCTGCAGAAACTGTTTTTT. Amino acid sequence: CATSLVALQKLFF. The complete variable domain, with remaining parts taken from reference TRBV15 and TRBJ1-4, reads DAMVIQNPRYQVTQFGKPVTLSCSQTLNHNVMYWYQQKSSQAPKLLFHYYDKDFNNEADTPDNFQSRRPNTSFCFLDIRSPGLGDTAMYLCATSLVALQKLFFGSGTQLSVL.

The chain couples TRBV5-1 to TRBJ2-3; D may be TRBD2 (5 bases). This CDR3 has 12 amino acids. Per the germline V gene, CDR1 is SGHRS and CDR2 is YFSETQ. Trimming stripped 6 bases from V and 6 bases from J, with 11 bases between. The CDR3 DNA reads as TGCGCCAGCAACCTAAGAGGGGATACGCAGTATTTT. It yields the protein CASNLRGDTQYF.

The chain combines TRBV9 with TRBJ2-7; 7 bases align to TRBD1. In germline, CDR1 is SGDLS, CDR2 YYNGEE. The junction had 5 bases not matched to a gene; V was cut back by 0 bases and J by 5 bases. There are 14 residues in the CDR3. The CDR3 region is CASSVVAQGNEQYF. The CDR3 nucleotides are TGTGCCAGCAGCGTAGTTGCACAGGGGAACGAGCAGTACTTC.

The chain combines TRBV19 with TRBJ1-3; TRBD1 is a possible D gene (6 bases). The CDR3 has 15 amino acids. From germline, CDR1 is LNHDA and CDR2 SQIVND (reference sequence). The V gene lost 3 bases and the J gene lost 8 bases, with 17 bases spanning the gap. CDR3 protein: CASSIDGGGPDTIYF. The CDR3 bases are TGTGCCAGTAGTATCGATGGAGGGGGACCGGACACCATATATTTT.

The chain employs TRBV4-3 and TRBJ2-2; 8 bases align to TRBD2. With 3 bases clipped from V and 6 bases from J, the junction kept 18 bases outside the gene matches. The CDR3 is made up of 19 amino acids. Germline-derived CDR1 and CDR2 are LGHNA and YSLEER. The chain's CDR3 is CASSQTGTSGSGRAGELFF. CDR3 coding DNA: TGCGCCAGCAGCCAGACGGGGACCAGCGGGAGTGGAAGGGCCGGGGAGCTGTTTTTT.